The source of this T cell receptor (beta chain) is a study of regulatory T cells in long-lasting Graves disease. Time point reported: persistent/refractory GD, antithyroid drugs over 5 years with positive TRAb. RNA from PBMCs was the source of the TCR library. The CDR3 is 13 residues long. Germline assignment: CDR1 SGHRS and CDR2 YFSETQ. V was shortened by 4 bases and J by 3 bases, with 11 bases between the two germline ends. To make TCR beta libraries, researchers used iRepertoire HTBI primers and Arm-PCR of CDR3 regions. TCRdb independently ran MiXCR on the multiplex PCR reads; one entry per CDR3 protein. The sample includes some 440,000 distinct CDR3 sequences, around 20% of them seen just once.

The sequence was obtained from a female donor with Graves disease. The sequencing used peripheral blood mononuclear cells (PBMCs), collected when the disease was refractory, from a patient treated with antithyroid drugs. This sequence joins TRBV5-1 and TRBJ2-7, with D hard to call. This CDR3 is CASSDIDHYEQYF. CDR3 DNA sequence: TGCGCCAGCAGCGACATAGACCACTACGAGCAGTACTTC.